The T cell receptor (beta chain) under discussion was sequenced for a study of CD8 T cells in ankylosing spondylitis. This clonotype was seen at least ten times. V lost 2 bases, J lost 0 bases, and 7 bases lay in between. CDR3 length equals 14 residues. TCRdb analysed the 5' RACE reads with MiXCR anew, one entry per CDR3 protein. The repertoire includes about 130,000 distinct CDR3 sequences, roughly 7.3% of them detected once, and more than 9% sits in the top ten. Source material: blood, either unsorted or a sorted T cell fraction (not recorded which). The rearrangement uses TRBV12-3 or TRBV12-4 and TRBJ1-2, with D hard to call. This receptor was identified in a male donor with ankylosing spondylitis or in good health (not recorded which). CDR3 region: CASSLLGTNYGYTF. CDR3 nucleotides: TGTGCCAGCAGTTTACTCGGGACTAACTATGGCTACACCTTC.